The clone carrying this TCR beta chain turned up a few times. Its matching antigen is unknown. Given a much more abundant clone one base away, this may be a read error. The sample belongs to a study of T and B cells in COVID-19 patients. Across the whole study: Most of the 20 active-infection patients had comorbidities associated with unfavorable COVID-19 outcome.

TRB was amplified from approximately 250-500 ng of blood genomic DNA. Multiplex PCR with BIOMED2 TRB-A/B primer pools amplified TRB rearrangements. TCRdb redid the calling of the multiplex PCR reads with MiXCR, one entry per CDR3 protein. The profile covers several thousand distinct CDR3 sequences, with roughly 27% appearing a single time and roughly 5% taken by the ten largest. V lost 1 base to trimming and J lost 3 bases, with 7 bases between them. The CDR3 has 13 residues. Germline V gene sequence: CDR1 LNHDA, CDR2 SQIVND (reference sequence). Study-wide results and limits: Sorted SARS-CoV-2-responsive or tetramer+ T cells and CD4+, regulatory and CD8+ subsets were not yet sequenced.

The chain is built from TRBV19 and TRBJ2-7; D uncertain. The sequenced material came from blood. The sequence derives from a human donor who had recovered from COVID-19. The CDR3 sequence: CASSIVWGYEQYV. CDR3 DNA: TGTGCCAGTAGTATAGTTTGGGGCTACGAGCAGTACGTC.